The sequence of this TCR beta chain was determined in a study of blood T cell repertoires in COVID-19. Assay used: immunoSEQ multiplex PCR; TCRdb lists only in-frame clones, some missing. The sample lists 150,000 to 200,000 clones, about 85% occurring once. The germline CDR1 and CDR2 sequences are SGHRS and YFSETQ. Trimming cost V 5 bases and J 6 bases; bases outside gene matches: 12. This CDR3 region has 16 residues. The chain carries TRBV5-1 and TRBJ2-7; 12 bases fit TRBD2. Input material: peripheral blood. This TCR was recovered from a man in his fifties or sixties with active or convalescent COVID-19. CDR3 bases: TGCGCCAGCAGTTCCAGACTAGCGGGAGCGGCGTCCGAGCAGTACTTC. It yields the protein CASSSRLAGAASEQYF.